Described below is a single T cell receptor (beta chain) sequence and its context. Assay used: immunoSEQ multiplex PCR; TCRdb lists only in-frame clones, some missing. The sample yields approximately 460,000 clones, approximately 80% seen once. This sample was included in a study of shared clonotypes between healthy human individuals. Healthy adults negative for HIV, lacking recent acute infections or vaccinations, served as donors. Germline CDR1 is SGHVS and CDR2 is FNYEAQ. The CDR3 consists of 17 residues. The V segment lost 3 bases and the J segment 3 bases; nucleotides outside the gene matches: 7.

The source of this sequence is a woman between 40 and 55 years old in good health. Some clones in this sample may be carry-over from other donors' samples. The genes are TRBV7-6 and TRBJ2-1, with TRBD2 identical over 11 bases. The specimen was PBMCs. CDR3 bases: TGTGCCAGCAGCTTCAGTAGCGGGAGGGCCTACTACAATGAGCAGTTCTTC. Translating gives CASSFSSGRAYYNEQFF.